Below, one T cell receptor beta chain is given with its context. The specificity of this receptor is unknown. No base-level quality is on record; no much larger clone is a single base apart. RNA was extracted using the RNeasy kit, and about 0.45 to 1 ug of the RNA was reverse transcribed with random hexamers. The immunoSEQ multiplex PCR assay, covering 54 Vbeta and 13 Jbeta segments, was used to amplify TCR beta CDR3 regions. To correct PCR amplification bias, a synthetic template baseline was used for both primer optimization and computational correction. As for the original processing: Reads were annotated to V, D and J genes according to IMGT and were analyzed with immunoSEQ Analyzer, with only productive sequences retained. To calculate clonality, Shannon entropy was normalized by log2 of the number of productive unique sequences and then subtracted from one. For each patient and control, public and private clones were evaluated among the 100 most prevalent clones. A clone was defined as Susac-specific if it was absent from the healthy and MS cohorts, from roughly 1,000 published viral clones and from other ImmuneACCESS disease sequences. The raw public data were reprocessed by TCRdb itself: fastp quality trimming at Q25, MiXCR clonotype calling, in-frame beta chains only. CDR3 protein sequences are deduplicated, and each keeps its most common genes and DNA. The V and J calls shown here were made by TCRdb, not taken from the authors' results. The sample table holds hundreds of thousands of distinct CDR3 sequences, of which about 93% were seen once. About 0.071% of the sample is held by the ten biggest clonotypes.

V has 6 bases trimmed and J has 5 bases trimmed; junction bases matching no gene number 7. CDR1 and CDR2, per the germline V gene (reference sequence), are DFQATT and SNEGSKA. The CDR3 runs 13 amino acids, cysteine and phenylalanine included. The sequence is cut down to CDR3 DNA, 39 bases in frame from base 1. Peripheral blood CD8+ and CD4+ T cells from healthy donors, Susac syndrome patients and multiple sclerosis patients were profiled by high-throughput TCR beta sequencing. Multiple sclerosis controls were treatment-naive patients with stable or active relapsing-remitting disease fulfilling revised McDonald criteria. Bulk CD8+ and CD4+ T cells were purified by magnetic negative isolation, while CD8+ TEMRA cells were enriched using FACS. Blood was drawn into EDTA tubes, processed within 24 hours, and PBMCs were isolated by density gradient centrifugation. PBMCs intended for TCR sequencing were cryopreserved in liquid nitrogen and thawed later in a water bath at 37 degrees C. The sorted or isolated CD4+, CD8+ and CD8+ TEMRA cells reached a purity of at least 90%.

The data were obtained in a study of CD8 T cells in Susac syndrome (dated by TCRdb to 2018 to 2020). Background for the entire study: Repertoire sequencing was used to test whether CD8+ T cell activation and differentiation in Susac syndrome was antigen driven. What the study reported, not specific to this receptor: The number of individuals in the TCR sequencing and HLA analysis was acknowledged as relatively small.

This TCR was recovered from a human donor with multiple sclerosis. The rearrangement combines TRBV20-1 with TRBJ1-5, with 7 middle bases fitting TRBD1. The material sequenced was CD4+ T cells from PBMCs. The DNA is as follows: TGCAGTGCCCCACGGACAGGCGATCAGCCCCAGCATTTT. Its coded protein is CSAPRTGDQPQHF.